The rows below give T cell receptor beta chains drawn from one sample of a study of cytomegalovirus exposure and HLA in healthy donors. The table came from immunoSEQ multiplex PCR; TCRdb's copy has only in-frame clones and leaves some out. The top ten hold under 6.5% of the sample, which has roughly 97,000 clones, 60% to 80% seen once. The sample consisted of PBMCs. The source is a man between 60 and 75 years old in good health and CMV-seropositive. Each CDR3 is given with its conserved first and last residue. A D gene is named only where the DNA matches it firmly. The size entry is marked missing in some rows and otherwise reads once, few, many or a size class.

v_gene	abundance	d_gene	j_gene	CDR3nt	CDR3aa
TRBV6-5	-	TRBD1	TRBJ1-2	TGTGCCAGCAGCTCCGGGACAGGGGGAATGCATGGCTACACCTTC	CASSSGTGGMHGYTF
TRBV30	-	TRBD1	TRBJ2-1	TGTGCCTGGAGCAGGGACAGGGGACGTAATGAGCAGTTCTTC	CAWSRDRGRNEQFF
TRBV5-4	-	-	TRBJ2-5	TGTGCCAGCAGCGTGGGACAACTCCAAGAGACCCAGTACTTC	CASSVGQLQETQYF
TRBV9	-	-	TRBJ2-1	TGTGCCAGCAGCGTAGCTACATCGGGGTATGAGCAGTTCTTC	CASSVATSGYEQFF
TRBV6-5	-	-	TRBJ1-1	TGTGCCAGCAGTTACGCAGGGAACACTGAAGCTTTCTTT	CASSYAGNTEAFF
TRBV4-1	-	-	TRBJ2-7	TGCGCCAGCAGCCAAGAAAGGGGGGAACAGGGGTCTTGGCGCGAGCAGTACTTC	CASSQERGEQGSWREQYF
TRBV27	once	-	TRBJ1-6	TGTGCCAGCAGGAGCTCCTATAATTCACCCCTCCACTTT	CASRSSYNSPLHF
TRBV5-4	-	-	TRBJ2-7	TGTGCCAGCAGCTCCAGGGCCCACGAGCAGTACTTC	CASSSRAHEQYF
TRBV28	few	TRBD1	TRBJ1-4	TGTGCCAGCAGTCTCACAGGGGTGGTTAATGAAAAACTGTTTTTT	CASSLTGVVNEKLFF
TRBV5-6	-	-	TRBJ1-2	TGTGCCAGCAGAACGACGAAGGCATCTCGGGGGGATGGCTACACCTTC	CASRTTKASRGDGYTF
TRBV9	once	TRBD2	TRBJ2-7	TGTGCCAGCAGCGTCGGGGGGGAGGACTACGAGCAGTACTTC	CASSVGGEDYEQYF
TRBV4-1	-	-	TRBJ2-4	TGCGCCAGCAGCCAAATCGGCGGTGTGGCCAAAAACATTCAGTACTTC	CASSQIGGVAKNIQYF
TRBV6-6	once	-	TRBJ1-1	TGTGCCAGCGTATCCGGGGCGGGGATGGGAAACACTGAAGCTTTCTTT	CASVSGAGMGNTEAFF
TRBV19	-	TRBD1	TRBJ1-2	TGTGCCAGTAGTACTCGACAGGGACCGGGCTACACCTTC	CASSTRQGPGYTF
TRBV18	-	TRBD1	TRBJ1-5	TGTGCCAGCTCACCAGGACAGGCCCAAAATCAGCCCCAGCATTTT	CASSPGQAQNQPQHF
TRBV25-1	-	TRBD2	TRBJ2-5	TGTGCCAGCAGTGAATCTAGCGGGGGGGCGAAGACCCAGTACTTC	CASSESSGGAKTQYF
TRBV28	-	TRBD2	TRBJ2-3	TGTGCCAGCAGCTTGCCGGGACTAACCCATCGAGATACGCAGTATTTT	CASSLPGLTHRDTQYF
TRBV18	-	-	TRBJ1-2	TGTGCCAGCTCACCAATGGCAGGCCCCGGAGGAGGCTACACCTTC	CASSPMAGPGGGYTF
TRBV21-1	-	-	TRBJ1-2	TGTGCCAGCAGCTCCCGACTTATACATGGCTACACCTTC	CASSSRLIHGYTF
TRBV6-5	-	-	TRBJ1-4	TGTGCCAGCAGTTACGAGACAGCAGCAACTAATGAAAAACTGTTTTTT	CASSYETAATNEKLFF
TRBV5-1	-	TRBD1	TRBJ2-5	TGCGCCAGCAGCTTCCAGGGGGCCGAAGAGACCCAGTACTTC	CASSFQGAEETQYF
TRBV6-1	medium-sized	-	TRBJ1-5	TGTGCCAGCAGTGTCTCCACAACTCAGCCCCAGCATTTT	CASSVSTTQPQHF
TRBV4-2	-	-	TRBJ1-5	TGTGCCAGCAGCCCCCAGGCCCAGCATTTT	CASSPQAQHF
TRBV2	-	-	TRBJ2-5	TGTGCCAGCAGCGACCCTGGGCTGGGAGAGACCCAGTACTTC	CASSDPGLGETQYF
TRBV9	-	-	TRBJ2-1	TGTGCCAGCAGCGTAGCTGCGAGCTCCTACAATGAGCAGTTCTTC	CASSVAASSYNEQFF
TRBV10-1	-	TRBD1	TRBJ2-5	TGCGCCAGCAGTGTATCAGGGGGCGCTGGAGAGCAGTACTTC	CASSVSGGAGEQYF
TRBV5-8	few	-	TRBJ1-1	TGTGCCAGCAGCCTTAGGGGTGCCCCGAAAGCTTTCTTT	CASSLRGAPKAFF
TRBV6-1	-	-	TRBJ1-4	TGTGCCAGCAGTGTTGGCAGGGGCAGTGAAAAACTGTTTTTT	CASSVGRGSEKLFF
TRBV6-1	many	-	TRBJ2-6	TGTGCCAGCAGTGAACAGGGCTCTGGGGCCAACGTCCTGACTTTC	CASSEQGSGANVLTF
TRBV15	-	-	TRBJ2-2	TGTGCCACCAGCAGAGGCGGGAACACCGGGGAGCTGTTTTTT	CATSRGGNTGELFF
TRBV11-2	-	-	TRBJ1-5	TGTGCCAGCAGCTTAGCGGCAGGGGACCATAGCAATCAGCCCCAGCATTTT	CASSLAAGDHSNQPQHF
TRBV5-1	-	-	TRBJ2-3	TGCGCCAGCAGCTTGGGGCAGGGTAGCACAGATACGCAGTATTTT	CASSLGQGSTDTQYF
TRBV11-3	-	-	TRBJ1-2	TGTGCCAGCGGACATCATGGCTACACCTTC	CASGHHGYTF
TRBV2	-	-	TRBJ2-7	TGTGCCAGCAGAGCTACCTACGAGCAGTACTTC	CASRATYEQYF
TRBV6-1	few	-	TRBJ1-1	TGTGCCAGCAGCCCTAGGAATCCGAACACTGAAGCTTTCTTT	CASSPRNPNTEAFF
TRBV5-1	-	-	TRBJ2-2	TGCGCCAGCAGCAGAGCATCCGGGGAGCTGTTTTTT	CASSRASGELFF
TRBV7-2	once	-	TRBJ2-3	TGTGCCAGCAGCTTAGTGTCTGACTCAGATACGCAGTATTTT	CASSLVSDSDTQYF
TRBV6-5	-	-	TRBJ2-1	TGTGCCAGCAAGACCTCGGAGACCTACTTGAATGAGCAGTTCTTC	CASKTSETYLNEQFF
TRBV15	-	TRBD2	TRBJ2-7	TGTGCCACCAGCAGAGGCCCGACTAGCGGGGCTTCCTACGAGCAGTACTTC	CATSRGPTSGASYEQYF
TRBV10-1	-	TRBD1	TRBJ2-3	TGCGCCAGCAGTGGGGGTAGACAGGGAGGCACAGATACGCAGTATTTT	CASSGGRQGGTDTQYF